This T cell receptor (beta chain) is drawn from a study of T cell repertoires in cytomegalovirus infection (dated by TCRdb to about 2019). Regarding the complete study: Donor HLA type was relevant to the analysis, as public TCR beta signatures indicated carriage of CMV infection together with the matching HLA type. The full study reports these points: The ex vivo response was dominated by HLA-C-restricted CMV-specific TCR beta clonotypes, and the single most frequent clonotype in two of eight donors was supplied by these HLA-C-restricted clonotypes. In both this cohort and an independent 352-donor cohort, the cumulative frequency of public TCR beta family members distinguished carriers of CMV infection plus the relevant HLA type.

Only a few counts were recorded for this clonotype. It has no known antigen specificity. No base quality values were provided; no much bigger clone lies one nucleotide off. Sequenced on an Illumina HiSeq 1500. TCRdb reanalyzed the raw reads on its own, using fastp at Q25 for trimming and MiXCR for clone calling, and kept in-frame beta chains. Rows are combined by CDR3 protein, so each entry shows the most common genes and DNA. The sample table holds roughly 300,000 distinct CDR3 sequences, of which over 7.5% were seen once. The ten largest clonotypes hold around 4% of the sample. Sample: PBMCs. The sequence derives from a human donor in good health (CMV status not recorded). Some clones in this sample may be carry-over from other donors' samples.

This receptor has the CDR3 CASSPEQGSPSYGYTF. The bases are TGCGCCAGCAGCCCGGAACAGGGGTCTCCCAGCTATGGCTACACCTTC. Recombination linked TRBV4-3 to TRBJ1-2; the junction holds 7 bases that match TRBD1. The germline V end is reduced by 4 bases and the J end by 4 bases; junction bases left unmatched: 12. There are 16 amino acids in the CDR3, from cysteine to phenylalanine inclusive. Only the CDR3 DNA stays, 48 bases, in frame from base 1. CDR1 and CDR2, looked up from the germline V gene, are LGHNA and YSLEER.